The source of this TCR beta chain is a study of blood T cell repertoires in COVID-19. Across the study: COVID-19 samples, acute and convalescent, were from the United States, Italy and Spain. The analysed material was cDNA or gDNA that came from T cells, B-cell-depleted T cells, or PBMCs.

Trimming left V 3 bases short and J 5 bases short, with 13 bases between. The germline CDR1 and CDR2 sequences are SGHKS and YYEKEE (reference sequence). CDR3 length equals 14 residues. Profiled with immunoSEQ multiplex PCR; TCRdb holds only in-frame clones, not every one. Seen here are 120,000 to 150,000 clones, about 76% observed once, and the top ten hold 10% to 15%. This TCR was sampled from a man older than 75 with acute or convalescent COVID-19. This rearrangement joins TRBV5-5 to TRBJ2-3; perhaps TRBD1 as D (6 bases). Material for sequencing was peripheral blood. The CDR3 region is CASSYSGAGDTQYF. The CDR3 bases are TGTGCCAGCAGCTATTCAGGGGCGGGAGATACGCAGTATTTT.